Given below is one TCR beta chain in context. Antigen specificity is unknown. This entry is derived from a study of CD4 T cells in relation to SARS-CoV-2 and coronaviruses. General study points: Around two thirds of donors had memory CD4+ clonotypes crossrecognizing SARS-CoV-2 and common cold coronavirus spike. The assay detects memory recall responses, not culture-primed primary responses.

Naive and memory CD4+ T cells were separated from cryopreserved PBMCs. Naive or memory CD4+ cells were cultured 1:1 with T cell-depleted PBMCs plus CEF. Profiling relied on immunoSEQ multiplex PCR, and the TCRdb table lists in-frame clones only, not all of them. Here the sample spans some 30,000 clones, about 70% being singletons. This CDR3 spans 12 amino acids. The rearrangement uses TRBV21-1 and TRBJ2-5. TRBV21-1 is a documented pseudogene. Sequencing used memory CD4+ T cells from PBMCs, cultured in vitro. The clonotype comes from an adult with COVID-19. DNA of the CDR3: TGTGCCAGCAGCAAAGGGGGAAAGACCCAGTACTTC. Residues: CASSKGGKTQYF.